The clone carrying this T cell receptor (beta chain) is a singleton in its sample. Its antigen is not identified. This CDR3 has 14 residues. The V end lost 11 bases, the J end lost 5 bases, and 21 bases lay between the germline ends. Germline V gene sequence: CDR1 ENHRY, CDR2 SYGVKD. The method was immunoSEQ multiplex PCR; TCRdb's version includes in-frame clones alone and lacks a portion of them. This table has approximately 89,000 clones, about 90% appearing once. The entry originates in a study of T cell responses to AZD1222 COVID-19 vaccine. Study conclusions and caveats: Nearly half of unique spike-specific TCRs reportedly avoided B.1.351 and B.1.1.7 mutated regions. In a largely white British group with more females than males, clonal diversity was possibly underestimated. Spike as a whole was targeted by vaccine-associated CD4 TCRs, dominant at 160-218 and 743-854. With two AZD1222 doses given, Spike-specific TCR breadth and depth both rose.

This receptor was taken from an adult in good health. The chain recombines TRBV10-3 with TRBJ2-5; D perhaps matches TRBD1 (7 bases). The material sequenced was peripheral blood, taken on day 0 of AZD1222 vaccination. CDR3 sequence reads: CASSGGTVKETQYF. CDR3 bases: TGTGCCTCGTCGGGCGGGACAGTAAAGGAGACCCAGTACTTC.